The source of this TCR beta chain is a study of blood T cell repertoires in COVID-19 (dated by TCRdb to about 2020). About the investigation overall: Collaborator samples came from the United States, Italy and Spain and covered acute and convalescent phases of COVID-19. Sample metadata almost always included a de-identified subject ID, COVID-19 status, age in years and sex. The material from the prospective study consisted of cDNA or gDNA derived from T cells, B-cell-depleted T cells, or PBMCs. Subjects who had been exposed to COVID-19, were actively infected with it, or had recovered from it provided the deeply sampled blood TCRbeta repertoires that made up the dataset. Where HLA class I and class II types were available, the types were taken from metadata supplied by the sample provider, not from assay-based typing. The repertoires were made available in a free public database intended to serve as a resource for research on the immune response to SARS-CoV-2. Samples were obtained from the ongoing ImmuneRACE study (first 160 participants) and from 1,200 or so subjects provided by 6 global collaborators. What the work shows at the level of the full study, not this receptor alone: The quantity of clinical and demographic metadata differed by source and by participant and was supplied without curation.

The immunoSEQ Assay, a bias-controlled multiplex PCR, was used to amplify TCRbeta CDR3 regions from genomic DNA. In the source study's methods: The number of nucleated cells in each sample was estimated from the amplification of reference gene primers within the assay. To quantify the absolute abundance of each unique TCRbeta CDR3 rearrangement, sequence reads were collapsed and filtered. Productive Simpson clonality was computed per sample as the square root of Simpson's diversity index over productive rearrangements. Sourced from immuneACCESS, this table was stored by TCRdb with only in-frame sequences that have V and J called. A share of the clones is absent; for the studies checked, an unresolved V gene accounts for under half, and the remainder has no known explanation. For V, J and clone size, that table is used; D and trimming come from the DNA. Recorded for this sample are 90,000 to 150,000 clones; around 90% of them occurred a single time. The ten most abundant clones make up 0.88% of the sample.

Collaborating institutions collected whole blood in K2EDTA tubes following their own protocols. For TCRbeta analysis, collaborators shipped samples in one of three forms: frozen whole blood, isolated PBMCs, or DNA extracted from either of those sample types. Remarks on this clone: It has no known antigen specificity. No quality values exist for individual bases; no much larger clone is one base distant.

The CDR3, cysteine through phenylalanine, is 13 amino acids long. The entry retains the CDR3 DNA only, 39 bases that are in frame from base 1. CDR1 and CDR2, per the germline V gene (reference sequence), are LNHDA and SQIVND. Compared with germline, V lacks 6 bases and J lacks 2 bases; bases without a gene match: 1. Sequenced material: peripheral blood. This clonotype was sampled from a woman aged 45-65 years with active or convalescent COVID-19. The V gene is TRBV19 and the J gene is TRBJ1-3; 7 middle bases align to TRBD1. Here the CDR3 is given as CASRGQPGNTIYF. The DNA sequence is as follows: TGTGCCAGTAGGGGACAGCCTGGAAACACCATATATTTT.